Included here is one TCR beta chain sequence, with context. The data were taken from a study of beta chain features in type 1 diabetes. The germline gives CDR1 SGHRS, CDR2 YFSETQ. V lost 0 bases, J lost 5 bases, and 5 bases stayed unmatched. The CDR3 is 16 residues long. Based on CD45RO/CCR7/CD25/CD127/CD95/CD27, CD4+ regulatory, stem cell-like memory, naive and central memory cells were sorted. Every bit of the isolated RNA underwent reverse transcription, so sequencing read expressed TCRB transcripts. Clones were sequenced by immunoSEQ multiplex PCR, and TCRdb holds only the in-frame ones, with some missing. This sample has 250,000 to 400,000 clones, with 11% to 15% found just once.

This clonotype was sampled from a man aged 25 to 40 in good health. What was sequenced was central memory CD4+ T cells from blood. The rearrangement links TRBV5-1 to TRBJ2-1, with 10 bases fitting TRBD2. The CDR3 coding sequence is TGCGCCAGCAGCTTGGTAAGGACTAGCGGTAACAATGAGCAGTTCTTC. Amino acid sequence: CASSLVRTSGNNEQFF.